This T cell receptor beta chain appears in the sequencing data of a study of glioma-infiltrating T cells after dendritic cell vaccination. Study-wide context: Dendritic cell vaccination trial patients had either newly diagnosed or recurrent glioblastoma. Treatment, given 2003 to 2012, was autologous tumor lysate-pulsed dendritic cell vaccination.

The CDR3 is made up of 15 amino acids. Trimming removed 8 bases at V and 7 bases at J, with 21 bases between. The V gene's germline CDR1 is MNHNS and CDR2 SASEGT. Stated time point: after dendritic cell vaccination, including at tumor progression/relapse. Isocitrate dehydrogenase mutation was absent in all glioblastoma patients. PBMC sampling occurred before vaccination, two weeks after the third dose, and at progression. Assay used: immunoSEQ multiplex PCR; TCRdb lists only in-frame clones, some missing. The data show tens of thousands of clones, with roughly 83% seen just once and 15% to 18% held by the top ten.

This rearrangement joins TRBV6-1 to TRBJ2-1, with D maybe TRBD2 (7 bases). The sample was blood, taken after dendritic cell vaccination. The sequence derives from a human donor with glioblastoma. CDR3 sequence (DNA): TGTGCCAGCGCGACCCTGGGGGGGGGCCAGAATGAGCAGTTCTTC. It is translated as CASATLGGGQNEQFF.